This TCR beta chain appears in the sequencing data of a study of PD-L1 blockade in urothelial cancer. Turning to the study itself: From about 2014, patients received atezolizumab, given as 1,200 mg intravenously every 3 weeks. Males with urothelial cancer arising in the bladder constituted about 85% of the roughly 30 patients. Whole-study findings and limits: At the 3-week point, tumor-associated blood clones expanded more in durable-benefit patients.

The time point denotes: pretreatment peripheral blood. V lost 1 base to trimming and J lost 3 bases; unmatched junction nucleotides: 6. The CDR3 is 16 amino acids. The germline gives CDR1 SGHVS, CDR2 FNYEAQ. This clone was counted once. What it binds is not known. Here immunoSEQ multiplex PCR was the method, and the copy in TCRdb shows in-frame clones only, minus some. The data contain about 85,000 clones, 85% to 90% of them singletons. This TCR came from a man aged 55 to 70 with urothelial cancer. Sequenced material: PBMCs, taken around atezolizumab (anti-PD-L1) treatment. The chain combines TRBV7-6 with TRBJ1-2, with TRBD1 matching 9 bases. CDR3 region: CASSLGLRDRDYGYTF. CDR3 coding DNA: TGTGCCAGCAGCTTAGGATTAAGGGACAGGGACTATGGCTACACCTTC.